These 10 T cell receptor beta chains share one sample of origin, sequenced in a study of T cells after yellow fever vaccination. Via MiXCR, TCRdb re-called the 5' RACE reads, giving one row per CDR3 protein. This sample yields nearly 350,000 distinct CDR3 sequences, of which less than 9.5% are seen a single time; 15% to 20% belongs to the top ten. The source was PBMCs, collected roughly 45 days after the first yellow fever vaccination. These receptors were collected from a man aged 18 to 30 who received the YFV17D yellow fever vaccine.

This clonotype was seen a handful of times. This chain uses TRBV12-3 or TRBV12-4 with TRBJ2-6, with D possibly called TRBD1 or TRBD2 (5 bases each). V lost 5 bases to trimming and J lost 0 bases, with 11 bases between them. This CDR3 contains 16 residues. CDR3 sequence: CASSRDRLSGANVLTF. As DNA, the CDR3 is TGTGCCAGCAGTCGGGACCGGCTCTCTGGGGCCAACGTCCTGACTTTC.

This clonotype was seen repeatedly, ten times or more. The chain combines TRBV12-3 or TRBV12-4 with TRBJ1-4; tentatively, D is TRBD1 (5 bases). Trimming took off 5 bases at V and 5 bases at J, with 15 bases between the two ends. The CDR3 length is 15 residues. The CDR3 coding sequence is TGTGCCAGCAGTATCCGGACAAGACAGAATGAAAAACTGTTTTTT. Its protein is CASSIRTRQNEKLFF.

This clonotype was counted between two and nine times. The chain has TRBV6-2 or TRBV6-3 and TRBJ2-7; perhaps TRBD1 as D (6 bases). With 4 bases removed from V and 5 bases from J, the gap between germline ends came to 18 bases. The CDR3 runs to 15 residues. From germline, CDR1 is MNHEY and CDR2 SVGEGT. CDR3 DNA: TGTGCCAGCAGTTCCGGAAGGACGGACAGTGACGAGCAGTACGTC. Translated, it gives CASSSGRTDSDEQYV.

This clonotype was picked up a small number of times. The chain is built from TRBV10-3 and TRBJ2-5; no definite D call. The CDR3 loop spans 12 amino acids. V lost 4 bases and J lost 1, with 4 bases in between. Germline CDR1 reads ENHRY; CDR2 reads SYGVKD. The CDR3 here is CAISGPQETQYF. The CDR3 DNA reads TGTGCCATCAGTGGCCCCCAAGAGACCCAGTACTTC.

This clonotype was seen a few times. The J gene is TRBJ1-2, the V gene TRBV29-1; D ambiguous. The V and J ends lost 5 bases and 0 bases respectively, with 4 bases between them. This CDR3 region has 11 residues. Germline V CDR1 and CDR2: SQVTM, ANQGSEA. The CDR3 region is CSVWANYGYTF. CDR3 in DNA: TGCAGCGTTTGGGCTAACTATGGCTACACCTTC.

The genes are TRBV4-1 and TRBJ2-7, with D perhaps TRBD2 (5 bases). The V end lost 0 bases, the J end lost 3 bases, and 24 bases lay between the germline ends. The germline V gene has CDR1 MGHRA and CDR2 YSYEKL. The CDR3 has 19 amino acids. In nucleotides, the CDR3 is TGCGCCAGCAGCCAAGATTTTCGGGGTCGGCCCACTACTTACTACGAGCAGTACTTC. Protein product: CASSQDFRGRPTTYYEQYF.

V is TRBV5-4 and J is TRBJ2-5, with 7 bases fitting TRBD2. The germline CDR1 and CDR2 sequences are SGHNT and YYREEE (reference sequence). V was pared by 0 bases and J by 5 bases, with 7 bases of the junction left unmatched. This CDR3 comprises 15 residues. The CDR3 region is CASSLVPLAVETQYF. The CDR3 DNA is TGTGCCAGCAGCTTGGTTCCTCTAGCGGTTGAGACCCAGTACTTC.

This clonotype was seen many times. The chain is built from TRBV20-1 and TRBJ2-1; the match to TRBD2 covers 8 bases. Germline loops: CDR1 DFQATT, CDR2 SNEGSKA (reference sequence). The CDR3 consists of 13 residues. With 8 bases clipped from V and 3 bases from J, the junction kept 6 bases outside the gene matches. CDR3 DNA sequence: TGCAGTCTCAGCGGGGGACACTACAATGAGCAGTTCTTC. Protein product: CSLSGGHYNEQFF.

The V call is TRBV29-1, the J call TRBJ2-1; 8 positions agree with TRBD1. CDR3 size: 15 residues. In germline, CDR1 is SQVTM, CDR2 ANQGSEA. V shed 6 bases and J 2 bases; nucleotides not matched to a gene: 9. CDR3 nucleotide sequence: TGCAGCGTAGAACCTTTGACAGGGGCCTACAATGAGCAGTTCTTC. It yields the protein CSVEPLTGAYNEQFF.

J is TRBJ2-2 and V is TRBV4-1; 8 bases are a match to TRBD2. The junction had 15 bases not matched to a gene; V was cut back by 6 bases and J by 9 bases. CDR1 and CDR2 (germline): MGHRA, YSYEKL. The CDR3 has 16 amino acids. The CDR3 DNA reads as TGCGCCAGCAGTATCTCGGGAGGGCGTAGTGTCCGGGAGCTGTTTTTT. This gives the protein CASSISGGRSVRELFF.